The next 16 T cell receptor beta chains were all read from a single sample in a study of spatial heterogeneity in lung cancer. TCRdb fed the 5' RACE reads into MiXCR, producing one record per CDR3 protein. The data hold some 64,000 distinct CDR3 sequences, with around 8.4% observed a single time. Regarding time point: sample taken at primary tumor resection. The sequenced material consisted of unsorted whole RNA from tumor, nontumor lung or frozen PBMC. The sequenced sample was PBMCs, obtained at surgery. These TCRs come from a female donor with early-stage non-small cell lung cancer.

The V gene is TRBV4-1, the J gene TRBJ1-1; 10 bases are shared with TRBD1. There are 14 residues in the CDR3. Trimming took 3 bases from V and 3 from J; bases not matched to a gene: 1. The germline gives CDR1 MGHRA, CDR2 YSYEKL. The CDR3 loop is CASSQGTGDTEAFF. The CDR3, as DNA: TGCGCCAGCAGCCAGGGGACAGGGGACACTGAAGCTTTCTTT.

This clonotype has just a few counts. The V call is TRBV5-6, the J call TRBJ1-6; D is unresolved. This CDR3 has 16 amino acids. V lost 0 bases and J 0 bases, leaving 7 bases between the germline ends. Germline V CDR1 and CDR2: SGHDT, YYEEEE. CDR3 sequence: CASSLGQHSYNSPLHF. In DNA, the CDR3 is TGTGCCAGCAGCTTGGGTCAGCACTCCTATAATTCACCCCTCCACTTT.

The chain joins TRBV6-5 to TRBJ1-6, with D tentatively TRBD1 (5 bases). There are 12 residues in the CDR3. Per germline, CDR1 MNHEY and CDR2 SVGAGI. V gave up 7 bases and J gave up 8 bases, with 9 bases separating them. For the CDR3, the DNA is TGTGCCAGCATGGGAGGGGATTCACCCCTCCACTTT. Its protein product is CASMGGDSPLHF.

CDR3 sequence: CASTRGLLSGNTIYF. CDR3 nucleotides: TGTGCCAGCACTAGGGGACTCCTCTCTGGAAACACCATATATTTT. The J gene is TRBJ1-3, the V gene TRBV12-3 or TRBV12-4; tentatively, D is TRBD1 (5 bases). V lost 7 bases and J 0 bases, leaving 13 bases between the germline ends. There are 15 residues in the CDR3.

The chain is built from TRBV4-1 and TRBJ1-5, with 8 bases identical to TRBD1. Germline V CDR1 and CDR2: MGHRA, YSYEKL. V was pared by 1 base and J by 5 bases, with 7 bases of the junction left unmatched. This CDR3 has 16 residues. CDR3 sequence reads: CASSQVATGVDQPQHF. The CDR3 DNA sequence: TGCGCCAGCAGCCAAGTGGCGACAGGGGTGGATCAGCCCCAGCATTTT.

This clonotype occurred many times. The DNA for the CDR3 is TGTGCCAGCAGCTTACGGCAGGGCTACTCCTACGAGCAGTACTTC. Translation gives CASSLRQGYSYEQYF. This chain uses TRBV7-7 with TRBJ2-7; TRBD1 is a possible D gene (5 bases). The CDR3 loop spans 15 amino acids. Germline assignment: CDR1 SSHAT and CDR2 FNYEAQ (reference sequence). Trimming stripped 2 bases from V and 0 bases from J, with 11 bases between.

The rearrangement joins TRBV6-5 to TRBJ2-7, with 12 bases matching TRBD2. V shed 2 bases and J 3 bases; nucleotides not matched to a gene: 2. This CDR3 spans 15 amino acids. Germline values: CDR1 MNHEY, CDR2 SVGAGI. CDR3 nucleotides: TGTGCCAGCAGTTACCGGACTAGCGGGAACTACGAGCAGTACTTC. Residues: CASSYRTSGNYEQYF.

This clonotype was detected many times. This chain connects TRBV7-2 to TRBJ2-3, with 11 nucleotides matching TRBD2. CDR1 is SGHTA and CDR2 is FQGNSA in the germline V gene. This CDR3 has 17 amino acids. The trim removed 2 bases at V and 5 bases at J, leaving 9 bases unmatched. The CDR3 coding sequence is TGTGCCAGCAGCTTAAGTTGGCTAGCGGGAGGTGTAGATACGCAGTATTTT. Translating gives CASSLSWLAGGVDTQYF.

This clonotype has just a few counts. The chain employs TRBV12-3 or TRBV12-4 and TRBJ1-2, with a weak D call TRBD1 (6 bases). The V and J ends lost 3 bases and 9 bases respectively, with 14 bases between them. The CDR3 sequence is 13 residues long. This CDR3 reads CASSFPGTRSYTF. DNA of the CDR3: TGTGCCAGCAGTTTTCCCGGGACAAGGAGCTACACCTTC.

This clonotype has ten or more counts. J is TRBJ2-5 and V is TRBV7-2; the match to TRBD2 covers 9 bases. Trimming cost V 5 bases and J 5 bases; bases outside gene matches: 12. The CDR3 is 16 amino acids. Germline loops: CDR1 SGHTA, CDR2 FQGNSA. DNA for the CDR3: TGTGCCAGCAGCGTCATAGGAGCGGGGGGCCGGGAGACCCAGTACTTC. It is translated as CASSVIGAGGRETQYF.

J is TRBJ1-2 and V is TRBV20-1, with D possibly matching TRBD1 (5 bases). With 5 bases removed from V and 7 bases from J, the gap between germline ends came to 14 bases. The CDR3 is made up of 12 amino acids. From germline, CDR1 is DFQATT and CDR2 SNEGSKA (reference sequence). The chain's CDR3 is CSAVQGTVGYTF. CDR3 DNA sequence: TGCAGTGCTGTCCAGGGTACGGTTGGCTACACCTTC.

This clonotype was seen repeatedly, ten times or more. V usage is TRBV7-6 and J usage is TRBJ2-3, with D perhaps matching TRBD2 (5 bases). Trimming left V 5 bases short and J 6 bases short, with 18 bases between. CDR1 and CDR2 (germline): SGHVS, FNYEAQ. CDR3 size: 15 residues. CDR3 sequence: CASSTPGLGVDTQYF. In DNA, the CDR3 is TGTGCCAGCAGCACTCCCGGACTGGGTGTGGATACGCAGTATTTT.

This clonotype was recorded a few times. The chain uses TRBV5-1 and TRBJ2-3; 10 nucleotides line up with TRBD1. This CDR3 region has 16 residues. Germline CDR1 and CDR2: SGHRS and YFSETQ. V was pared by 3 bases and J by 4 bases, with 8 bases of the junction left unmatched. CDR3 protein: CASSWTGTGEADTQYF. In DNA form, the CDR3 reads TGCGCCAGCAGCTGGACCGGGACAGGGGAGGCAGATACGCAGTATTTT.

This clonotype was detected a few times. The rearrangement joins TRBV28 to TRBJ2-1, with 7 bases identical to TRBD1. This CDR3 comprises 15 residues. The germline CDR1 and CDR2 sequences are MDHEN and SYDVKM. After removal of 5 bases from V and 3 bases from J, the junction contained 7 bases not matched to a gene. CDR3 protein: CASSPGGNLYNEQFF. Here the CDR3 DNA reads TGTGCCAGCAGTCCAGGGGGAAACCTCTACAATGAGCAGTTCTTC.

Many counts were recorded for this clonotype. J is TRBJ2-3 and V is TRBV5-1; D call uncertain. V dropped 7 bases and J dropped 1 base, with 7 bases sitting between them. The CDR3 totals 12 residues. The germline V gene encodes CDR1 SGHRS and CDR2 YFSETQ. The CDR3 here is CASVTGTDTQYF. In nucleotides, the CDR3 is TGCGCCAGCGTAACGGGCACAGATACGCAGTATTTT. The variable domain in full, completed from reference TRBV5-1 and TRBJ2-3, reads KAGVTQTPRYLIKTRGQQVTLSCSPISGHRSVSWYQQTPGQGLQFLFEYFSETQRNKGNFPGRFSGRQFSNSRSEMNVSTLELGDSALYLCASVTGTDTQYFGPGTRLTVL.

This clonotype was seen repeatedly, ten times or more. The chain uses TRBV5-1 and TRBJ2-7, with 7 positions matching TRBD1. The ends lost 2 bases at V and 0 bases at J; junction bases unmatched: 14. Germline V lookup: CDR1 SGHRS, CDR2 YFSETQ. The CDR3 runs to 18 residues. The CDR3 region is CASSLGGPTRGNSYEQYF. CDR3 coding DNA: TGCGCCAGCAGCTTAGGGGGCCCTACCCGGGGTAACTCCTACGAGCAGTACTTC.